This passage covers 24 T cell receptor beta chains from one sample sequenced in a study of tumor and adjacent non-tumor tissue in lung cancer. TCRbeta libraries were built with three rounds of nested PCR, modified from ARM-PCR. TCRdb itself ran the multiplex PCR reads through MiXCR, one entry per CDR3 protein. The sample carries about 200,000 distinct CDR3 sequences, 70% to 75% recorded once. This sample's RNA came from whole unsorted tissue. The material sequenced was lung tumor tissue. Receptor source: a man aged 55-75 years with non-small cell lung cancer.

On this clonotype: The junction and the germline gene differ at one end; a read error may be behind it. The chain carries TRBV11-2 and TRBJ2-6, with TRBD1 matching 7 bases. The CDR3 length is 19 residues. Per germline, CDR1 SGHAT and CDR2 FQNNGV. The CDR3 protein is CAISLIPKDRPSGANVLTF. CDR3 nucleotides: TGTGCCATCAGCTTAATTCCAAAGGACAGGCCCTCCGGGGCCAACGTCCTGACTTTC. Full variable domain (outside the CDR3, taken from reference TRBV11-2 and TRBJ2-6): EAGVAQSPRYKIIEKRQSVAFWCNPISGHATLYWYQQILGQGPKLLIQFQNNGVVDDSQLPKDRFSAERLKGVDSTLKIQPAKLEDSAVYLCAISLIPKDRPSGANVLTFGAGSRLTVL.

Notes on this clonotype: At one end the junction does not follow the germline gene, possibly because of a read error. The CDR3 region is CATSQVPNTESFF. DNA for the CDR3: TGCGCCACCAGCCAGGTGCCTAACACTGAATCTTTCTTT. The V call is TRBV4-1, the J call TRBJ1-1; no clear D gene. Germline assignment: CDR1 MGHRA and CDR2 YSYEKL. The CDR3 spans 13 residues.

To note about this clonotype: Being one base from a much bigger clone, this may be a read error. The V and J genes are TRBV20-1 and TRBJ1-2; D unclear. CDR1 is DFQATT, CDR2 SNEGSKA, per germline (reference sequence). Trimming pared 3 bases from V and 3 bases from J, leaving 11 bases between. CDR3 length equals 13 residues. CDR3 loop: CSASDQTDYGYTF. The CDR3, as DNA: TGCAGTGCTAGTGATCAGACGGACTATGGCTACACCTTC.

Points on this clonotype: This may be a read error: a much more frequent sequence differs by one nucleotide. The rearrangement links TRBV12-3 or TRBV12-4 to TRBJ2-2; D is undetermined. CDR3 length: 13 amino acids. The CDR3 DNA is TGTACCAGCATTTTACCCCCCACCGGGGAGCTGTTTTTT. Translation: CTSILPPTGELFF.

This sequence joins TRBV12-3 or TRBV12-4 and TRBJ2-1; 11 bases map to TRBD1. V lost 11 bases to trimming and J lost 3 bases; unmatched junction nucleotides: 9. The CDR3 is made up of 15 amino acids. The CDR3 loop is CACTWDRGFYNEQFF. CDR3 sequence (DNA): TGTGCCTGCACTTGGGACAGGGGGTTCTACAATGAGCAGTTCTTC.

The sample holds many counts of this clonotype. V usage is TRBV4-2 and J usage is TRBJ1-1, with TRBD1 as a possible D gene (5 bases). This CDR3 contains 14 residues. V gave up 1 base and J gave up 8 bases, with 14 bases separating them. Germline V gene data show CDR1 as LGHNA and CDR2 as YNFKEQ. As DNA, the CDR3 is TGTGCCAGCAGCCAAGTTTCCTCAGGGTTCGAAGCTTTCTTT. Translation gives CASSQVSSGFEAFF.

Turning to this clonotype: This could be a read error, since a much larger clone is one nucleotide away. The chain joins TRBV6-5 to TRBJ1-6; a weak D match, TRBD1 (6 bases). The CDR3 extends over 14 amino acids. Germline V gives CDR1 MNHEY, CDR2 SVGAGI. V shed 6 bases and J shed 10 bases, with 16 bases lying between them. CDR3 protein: CASRPHGGTSPLHF. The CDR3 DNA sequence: TGTGCCAGCAGGCCCCATGGGGGGACATCACCCCTCCACTTT.

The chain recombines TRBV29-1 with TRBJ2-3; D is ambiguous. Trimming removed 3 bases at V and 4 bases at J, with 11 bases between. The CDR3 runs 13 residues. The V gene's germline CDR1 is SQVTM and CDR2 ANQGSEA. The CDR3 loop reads CSVDPRDPDTQYF. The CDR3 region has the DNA TGCAGCGTTGACCCCAGAGACCCAGATACGCAGTATTTT.

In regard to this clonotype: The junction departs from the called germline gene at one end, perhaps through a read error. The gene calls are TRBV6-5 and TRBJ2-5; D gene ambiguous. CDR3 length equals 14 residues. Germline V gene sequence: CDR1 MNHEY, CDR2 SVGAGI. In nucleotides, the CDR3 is TGTGCCAGTAGTGATACCCGGACCGGGTGGGCCCATTACTTC. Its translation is CASSDTRTGWAHYF.

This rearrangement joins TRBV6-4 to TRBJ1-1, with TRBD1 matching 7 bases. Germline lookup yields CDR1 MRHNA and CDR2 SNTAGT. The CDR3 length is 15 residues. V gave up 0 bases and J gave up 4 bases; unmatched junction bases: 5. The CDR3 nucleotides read TGTGCCAGCAGTGACTCGGACAGGCCTTCCACTGAAGCTTTCTTT. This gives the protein CASSDSDRPSTEAFF.

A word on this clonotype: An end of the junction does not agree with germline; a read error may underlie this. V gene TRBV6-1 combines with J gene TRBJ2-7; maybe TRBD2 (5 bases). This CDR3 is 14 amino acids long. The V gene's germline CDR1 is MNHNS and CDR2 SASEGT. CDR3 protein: CVSSEAAGFYEQYF. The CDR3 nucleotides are TGTGTCAGCAGTGAAGCGGCCGGATTCTACGAGCAGTACTTC.

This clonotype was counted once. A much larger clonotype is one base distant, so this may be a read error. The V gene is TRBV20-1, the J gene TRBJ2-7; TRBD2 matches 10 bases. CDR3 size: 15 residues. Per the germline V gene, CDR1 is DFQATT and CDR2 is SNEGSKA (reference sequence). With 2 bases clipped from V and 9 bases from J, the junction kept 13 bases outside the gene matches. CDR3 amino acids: CSARSSSSGSWGQYF. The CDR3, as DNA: TGCAGTGCTAGATCCTCTTCTAGCGGGAGTTGGGGGCAGTACTTC.

The CDR3: CSAKRWQGAYEQYV. The CDR3 DNA follows: TGCAGTGCTAAGAGGTGGCAGGGGGCATACGAGCAGTACGTG. The rearrangement uses TRBV20-1 and TRBJ2-7; TRBD1 aligns across 8 bases. This CDR3 region has 14 residues. Germline values: CDR1 DFQATT, CDR2 SNEGSKA (reference sequence).

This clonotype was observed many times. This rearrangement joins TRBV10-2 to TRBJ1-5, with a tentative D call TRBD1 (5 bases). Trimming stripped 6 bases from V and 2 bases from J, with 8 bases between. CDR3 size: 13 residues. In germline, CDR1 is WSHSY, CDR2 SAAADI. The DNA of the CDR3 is TGCGCCAGCAGGGACACCGGCAATCAGCCCCAGCATTTT. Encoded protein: CASRDTGNQPQHF.

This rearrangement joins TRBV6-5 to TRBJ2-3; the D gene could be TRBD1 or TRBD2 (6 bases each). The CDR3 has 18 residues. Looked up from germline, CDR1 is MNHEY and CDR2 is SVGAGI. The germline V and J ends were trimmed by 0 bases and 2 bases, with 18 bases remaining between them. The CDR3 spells CASSYSILARGHTDTQYF. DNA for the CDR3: TGTGCCAGCAGTTACTCGATCCTCGCGCGGGGACACACAGATACGCAGTATTTT.

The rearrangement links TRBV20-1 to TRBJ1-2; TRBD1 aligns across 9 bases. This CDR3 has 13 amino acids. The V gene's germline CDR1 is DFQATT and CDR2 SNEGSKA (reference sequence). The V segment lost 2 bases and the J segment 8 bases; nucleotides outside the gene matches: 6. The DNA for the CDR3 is TGCAGTGCTAGAAGACAGGGGGATAGGGGCTACACCTTC. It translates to CSARRQGDRGYTF.

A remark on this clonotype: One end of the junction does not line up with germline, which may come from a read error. The CDR3: CTSSYEGTSYNEHFF. The CDR3 DNA is TGTACCAGCAGTTACGAAGGTACCTCCTACAATGAGCACTTCTTC. The chain combines TRBV6-5 with TRBJ2-1; no definite D call. The CDR3 spans 15 residues. The V gene's germline CDR1 is MNHEY and CDR2 SVGAGI.

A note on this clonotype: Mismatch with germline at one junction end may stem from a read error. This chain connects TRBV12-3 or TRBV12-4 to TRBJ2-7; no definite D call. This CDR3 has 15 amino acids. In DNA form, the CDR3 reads TGTGCCAGCAGTTCAGATCGAAGTCCAGCCTACGAGCATTACTTC. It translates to CASSSDRSPAYEHYF.

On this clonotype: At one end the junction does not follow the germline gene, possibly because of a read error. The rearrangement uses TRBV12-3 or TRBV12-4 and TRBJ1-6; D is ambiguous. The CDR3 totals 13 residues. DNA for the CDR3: TGCACCAGCAGAGTCGTGGCTAATTCTCCCCTCCACTTT. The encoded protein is CTSRVVANSPLHF.

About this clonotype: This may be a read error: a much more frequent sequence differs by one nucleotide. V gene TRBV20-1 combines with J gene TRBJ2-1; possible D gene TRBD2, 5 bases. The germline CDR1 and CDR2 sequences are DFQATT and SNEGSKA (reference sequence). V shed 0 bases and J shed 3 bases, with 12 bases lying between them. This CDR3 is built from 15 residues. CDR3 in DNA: TGCAGTGCTAGAGATTATCTAGGAGGCTACAATGAGCAGTTCTTC. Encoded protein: CSARDYLGGYNEQFF.

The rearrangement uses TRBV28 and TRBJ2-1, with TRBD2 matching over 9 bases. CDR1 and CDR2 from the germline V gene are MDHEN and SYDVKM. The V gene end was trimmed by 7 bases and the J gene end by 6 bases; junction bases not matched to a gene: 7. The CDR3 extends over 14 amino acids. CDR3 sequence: CASTSGGRANEQFF. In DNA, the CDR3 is TGTGCCAGCACATCGGGCGGGAGGGCCAATGAGCAGTTCTTC.

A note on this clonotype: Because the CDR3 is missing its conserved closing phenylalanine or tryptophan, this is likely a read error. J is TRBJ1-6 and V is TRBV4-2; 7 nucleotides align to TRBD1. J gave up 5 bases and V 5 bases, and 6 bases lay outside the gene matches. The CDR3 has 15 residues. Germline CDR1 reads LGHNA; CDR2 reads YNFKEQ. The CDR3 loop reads CASSEGTENNSPLHV. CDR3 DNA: TGTGCCAGCAGCGAAGGGACAGAGAATAATTCACCCCTCCACGTT.

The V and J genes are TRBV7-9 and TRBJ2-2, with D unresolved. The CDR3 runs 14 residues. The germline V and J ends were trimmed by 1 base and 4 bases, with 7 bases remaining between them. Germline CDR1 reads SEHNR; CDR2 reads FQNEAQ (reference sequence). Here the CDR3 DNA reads TGTGCCAGCAGCTTAGGTCAGATCACCGGGGAGCTGTTTTTT. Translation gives CASSLGQITGELFF.

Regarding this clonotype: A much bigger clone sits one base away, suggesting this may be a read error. CDR3 in amino acids: CTSRYSDGELFF. The CDR3 DNA sequence: TGTACCAGCAGATACAGCGACGGGGAGCTGTTTTTT. V usage is TRBV12-3 or TRBV12-4 and J usage is TRBJ2-2; D unclear. This CDR3 has 12 residues.